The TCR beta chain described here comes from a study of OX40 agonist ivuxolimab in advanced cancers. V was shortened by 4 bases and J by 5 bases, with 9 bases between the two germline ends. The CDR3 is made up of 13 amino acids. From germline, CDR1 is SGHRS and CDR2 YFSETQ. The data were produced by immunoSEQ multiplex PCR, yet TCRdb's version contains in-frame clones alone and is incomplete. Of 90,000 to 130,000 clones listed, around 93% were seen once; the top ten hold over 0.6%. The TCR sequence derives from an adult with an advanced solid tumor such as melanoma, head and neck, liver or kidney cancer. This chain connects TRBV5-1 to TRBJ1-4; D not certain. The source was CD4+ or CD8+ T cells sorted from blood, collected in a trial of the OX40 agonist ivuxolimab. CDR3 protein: CASSGPSNEKLFF. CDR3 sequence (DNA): TGCGCCAGCAGCGGGCCCTCAAATGAAAAACTGTTTTTT.